The rows below give T cell receptor beta chains drawn from one sample of a study of T cell responses to AZD1222 COVID-19 vaccine. The method was immunoSEQ multiplex PCR; TCRdb's version includes in-frame clones alone and lacks a portion of them. The sample lists approximately 150,000 clones; about 87% were seen once. Sequenced here: peripheral blood, sampled on day 0 of MenACWY control vaccination. Every receptor here comes from an adult in good health. The CDR3 runs from the conserved cysteine through the conserved F or W.

j_gene	v_gene	CDR3aa
TRBJ1-1	TRBV5-1	CASSSEGNTEAFF
TRBJ1-5	TRBV3-1/TRBV3-2	CASSQDSWGDQPQHF
TRBJ2-1	TRBV11-2	CASGGLAGSYNEQFF
TRBJ2-7	TRBV27	CASSYRGGIPNEQYF
TRBJ1-3	TRBV23-1	CASSQLSGNTIYF
TRBJ2-2	TRBV7-2	CASREGGASGELFF
TRBJ1-4	TRBV6-6	CASWRGANEKLFF
TRBJ1-3	TRBV19	CASRNTAGNTIYF
TRBJ2-3	TRBV19	CASSKAGGRDTQYF
TRBJ2-5	TRBV5-6	CATEIGYLGETQYF
TRBJ1-5	TRBV15	CATSTGEGSNQPQHF
TRBJ1-1	TRBV5-1	CASSGTGTATEAFF
TRBJ2-2	TRBV4-1	CASSQGGTGELFF
TRBJ1-2	TRBV7-2	CASSFRDQIRGYTF
TRBJ1-1	TRBV7-2	CASSLAPGSTEAFF
TRBJ2-1	TRBV18	CASSPLSSYNEQFF
TRBJ2-5	TRBV28	CASLAGQETQYF
TRBJ2-1	TRBV4-3	CASSQASGESYNEQFF
TRBJ2-1	TRBV24-1	CATRGGTLNEQFF
TRBJ1-1	TRBV28	CASSSYAADEAFF
TRBJ2-7	TRBV5-6	CASSPRDYYEQYF
TRBJ1-5	TRBV28	CASSRDIGGQPQHF
TRBJ2-1	TRBV4-1	CASSRAGAGGPGEQFF
TRBJ1-5	TRBV4-1	CASSQGQGADQPQHF
TRBJ2-6	TRBV4-2	CASSQVDGANVLTF
TRBJ2-1	TRBV7-9	CASSLGNEQFF
TRBJ1-5	TRBV19	CASRPPTSQKPGHNNQPQHF
TRBJ2-2	TRBV4-3	CASSQIPGQDTGELFF
TRBJ2-5	TRBV7-8	CASSLVRSGGAGETQYF
TRBJ1-2	TRBV19	CASSPTGSVGYTF
TRBJ2-3	TRBV18	CASSPIQGSGTDTQYF
TRBJ1-3	TRBV19	CASSMGLTGAGNTIYF
TRBJ2-1	TRBV5-4	CASSFYTSGRENEQFF
TRBJ1-2	TRBV19	CASSIGADYYTF
TRBJ2-7	TRBV7-2	CASSFPGLTEQYF
TRBJ1-1	TRBV7-2	CASSLGMNTEAFF